These 5 T cell receptor beta chains share one sample of origin, sequenced in a study of T-cell reconstitution after alpha-beta-depleted transplantation in children. The TCRbeta library was prepared with unique molecular identifiers. TCRdb called the PCR reads again in MiXCR, with one record for every CDR3 protein. The table records about 230,000 distinct CDR3 sequences, 9.7% of them present only once. Material: PBMCs from the stem cell graft donor, obtained from the stem cell graft. All receptors come from a human donor who donated a stem cell graft to a child with SCID.

The gene calls are TRBV19 and TRBJ2-7, with TRBD1 as a possible D gene (6 bases). Germline CDR1 is LNHDA and CDR2 is SQIVND (reference sequence). The CDR3 totals 14 residues. The ends were cut back, 5 bases at V and 2 bases at J, with 13 bases in the middle. This chain's CDR3 is CASSSAGQPYEQYF. CDR3 nucleotides: TGTGCCAGTAGTTCCGCCGGACAGCCCTACGAGCAGTACTTC.

This clonotype was picked up many times. Here the CDR3 DNA reads TGCGCCAGCAGCTTTAGGGGACAGGGCGACGAGCAGTACTTC. Encoded protein: CASSFRGQGDEQYF. The V call is TRBV5-1, the J call TRBJ2-7; 9 nucleotides line up with TRBD1. The CDR3 is 14 residues long. Germline V gene sequence: CDR1 SGHRS, CDR2 YFSETQ. J gave up 5 bases and V 2 bases, and 5 bases lay outside the gene matches.

This clonotype showed up many times. The chain uses TRBV7-9 and TRBJ1-1, with D possibly matching TRBD1 (6 bases). CDR3 length equals 14 residues. V was trimmed by 5 bases and J by 5 bases, leaving 15 bases between them. CDR1 and CDR2 from the germline V gene are SEHNR and FQNEAQ (reference sequence). CDR3 amino acids: CASSGGAQGTEAFF. The CDR3 DNA is TGTGCCAGCAGCGGGGGGGCTCAGGGGACTGAAGCTTTCTTT.

This clonotype was detected once. A clone one base away is much larger, so this may be a read error. The genes are TRBV20-1 and TRBJ2-7; a weak D match, TRBD2 (7 bases). CDR1 is DFQATT, CDR2 SNEGSKA, per germline (reference sequence). The CDR3 runs to 13 residues. In nucleotides, the CDR3 is TGCTGTGCTGGGGGGCGGGGGCCCTACGAGCAGTACTTC. Residues: CCAGGRGPYEQYF.

A note on this clonotype: At one end the junction does not follow the germline gene, possibly because of a read error. This sequence joins TRBV5-1 and TRBJ2-1; D not certain. CDR3 length equals 14 residues. The germline CDR1 and CDR2 sequences are SGHRS and YFSETQ. The chain's CDR3 is CTSSLVNVGDEQLF. CDR3 sequence (DNA): TGCACCAGCAGCTTGGTTAACGTCGGCGATGAGCAGTTATTC. Based on the CDR3 plus reference TRBV5-1 and TRBJ2-1, the full variable domain is KAGVTQTPRYLIKTRGQQVTLSCSPISGHRSVSWYQQTPGQGLQFLFEYFSETQRNKGNFPGRFSGRQFSNSRSEMNVSTLELGDSALYLCTSSLVNVGDEQLFGPGTRLTVL.